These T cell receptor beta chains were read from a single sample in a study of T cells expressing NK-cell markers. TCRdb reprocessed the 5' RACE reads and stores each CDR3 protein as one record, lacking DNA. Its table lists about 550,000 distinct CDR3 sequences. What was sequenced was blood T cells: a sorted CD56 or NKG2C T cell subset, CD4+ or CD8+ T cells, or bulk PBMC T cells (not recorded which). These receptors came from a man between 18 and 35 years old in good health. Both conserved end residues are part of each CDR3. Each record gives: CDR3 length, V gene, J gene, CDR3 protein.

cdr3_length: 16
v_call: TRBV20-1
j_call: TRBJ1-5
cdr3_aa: CSAKTPTVYSNQPQHF

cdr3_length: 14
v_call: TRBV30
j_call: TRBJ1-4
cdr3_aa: CAWSPGHPNEKLFF

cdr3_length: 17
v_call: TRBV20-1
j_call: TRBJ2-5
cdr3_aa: CSAGRTGALLYQETQYF

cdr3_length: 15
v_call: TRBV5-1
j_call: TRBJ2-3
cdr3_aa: CASSSREGRTDTQYF

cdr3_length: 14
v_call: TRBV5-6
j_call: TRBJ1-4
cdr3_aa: CASSQNIQGKKLFF

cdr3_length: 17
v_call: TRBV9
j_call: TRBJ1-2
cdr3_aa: CASSGRDRGKANYGYTF

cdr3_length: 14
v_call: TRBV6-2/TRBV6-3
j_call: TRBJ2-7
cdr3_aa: CASRRLAGVSEQYF

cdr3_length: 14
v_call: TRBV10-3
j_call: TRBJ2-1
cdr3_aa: CAITRDSQYNEQFF

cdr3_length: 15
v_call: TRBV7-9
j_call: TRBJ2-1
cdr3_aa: CASSPNFGSYTEQFF

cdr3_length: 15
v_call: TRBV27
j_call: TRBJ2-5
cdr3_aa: CASSLSAAAQETQYF

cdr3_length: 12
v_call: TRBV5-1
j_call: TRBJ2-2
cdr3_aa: CASSLERGELFF

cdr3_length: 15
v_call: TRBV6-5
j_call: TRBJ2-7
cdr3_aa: CASSYETAGPYEQYF

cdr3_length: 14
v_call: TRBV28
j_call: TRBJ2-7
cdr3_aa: CASSFLGQGHEQYF

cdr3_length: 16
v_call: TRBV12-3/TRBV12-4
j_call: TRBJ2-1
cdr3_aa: CASSLARGGPYNEQFF

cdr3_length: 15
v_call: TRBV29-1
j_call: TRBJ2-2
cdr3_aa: CSAGDLRWNTGELFF

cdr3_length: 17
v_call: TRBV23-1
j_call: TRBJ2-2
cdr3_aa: CASSRYPGRGDAGELFF